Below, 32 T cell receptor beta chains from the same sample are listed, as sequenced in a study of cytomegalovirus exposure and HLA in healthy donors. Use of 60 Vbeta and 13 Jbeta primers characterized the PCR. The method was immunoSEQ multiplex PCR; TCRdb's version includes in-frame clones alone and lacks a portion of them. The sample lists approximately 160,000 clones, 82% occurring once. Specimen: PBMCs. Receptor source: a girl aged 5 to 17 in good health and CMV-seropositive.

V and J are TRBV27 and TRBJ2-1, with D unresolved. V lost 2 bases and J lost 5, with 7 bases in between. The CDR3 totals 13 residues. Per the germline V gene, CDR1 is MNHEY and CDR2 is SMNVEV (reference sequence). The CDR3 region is CASSLSPNNEQFF. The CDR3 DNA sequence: TGTGCCAGCAGTTTAAGCCCCAACAATGAGCAGTTCTTC.

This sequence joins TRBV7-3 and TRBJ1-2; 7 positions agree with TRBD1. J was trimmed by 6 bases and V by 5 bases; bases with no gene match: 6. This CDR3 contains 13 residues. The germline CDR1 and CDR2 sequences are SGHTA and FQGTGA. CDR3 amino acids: CASSATGSDGYTF. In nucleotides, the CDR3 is TGTGCCAGCAGCGCGACAGGGTCAGATGGCTACACCTTC.

The CDR3 nucleotides read TGTGCCAGCAGCTTTGCACCTGAGGACACTGAAGCTTTCTTT. Translating it yields CASSFAPEDTEAFF. The chain is built from TRBV7-3 and TRBJ1-1; D call uncertain. The CDR3 totals 14 residues. CDR1 SGHTA and CDR2 FQGTGA come from the germline V gene. V was pared by 3 bases and J by 3 bases, with 11 bases between. Variable domain in full (rest from reference TRBV7-3 and TRBJ1-1): GAGVSQTPSNKVTEKGKYVELRCDPISGHTALYWYRQSLGQGPEFLIYFQGTGAADDSGLPNDRFFAVRPEGSVSTLKIQRTERGDSAVYLCASSFAPEDTEAFFGQGTRLTVV.

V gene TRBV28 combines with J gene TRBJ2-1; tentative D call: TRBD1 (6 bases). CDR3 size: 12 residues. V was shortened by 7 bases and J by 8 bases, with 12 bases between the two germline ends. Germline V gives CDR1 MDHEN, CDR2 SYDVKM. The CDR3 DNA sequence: TGTGCCAGCACTTACAGGGACGATGAGCAGTTCTTC. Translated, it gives CASTYRDDEQFF. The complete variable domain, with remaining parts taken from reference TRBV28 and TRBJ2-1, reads DVKVTQSSRYLVKRTGEKVFLECVQDMDHENMFWYRQDPGLGLRLIYFSYDVKMKEKGDIPEGYSVSREKKERFSLILESASTNQTSMYLCASTYRDDEQFFGPGTRLTVL.

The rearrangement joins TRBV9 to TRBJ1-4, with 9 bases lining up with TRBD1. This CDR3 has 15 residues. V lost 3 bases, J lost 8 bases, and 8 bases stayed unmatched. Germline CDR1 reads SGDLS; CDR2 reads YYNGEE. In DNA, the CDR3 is TGTGCCAGCAGCGACCACAGGGGGCGGGAAGAAAAACTGTTTTTT. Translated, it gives CASSDHRGREEKLFF.

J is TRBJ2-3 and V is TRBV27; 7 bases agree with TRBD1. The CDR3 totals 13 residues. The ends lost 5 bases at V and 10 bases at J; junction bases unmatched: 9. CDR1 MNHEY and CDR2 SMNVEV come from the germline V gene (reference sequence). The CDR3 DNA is TGTGCCAGCAGTGGTTTACAGGGGAGTGCGCAGTATTTT. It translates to CASSGLQGSAQYF.

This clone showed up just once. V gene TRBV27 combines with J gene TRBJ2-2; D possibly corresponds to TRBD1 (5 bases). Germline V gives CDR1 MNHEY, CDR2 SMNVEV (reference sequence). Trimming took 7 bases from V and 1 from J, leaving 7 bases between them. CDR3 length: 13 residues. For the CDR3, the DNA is TGTGCCAGCACCGACAGGAACACCGGGGAGCTGTTTTTT. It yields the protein CASTDRNTGELFF.

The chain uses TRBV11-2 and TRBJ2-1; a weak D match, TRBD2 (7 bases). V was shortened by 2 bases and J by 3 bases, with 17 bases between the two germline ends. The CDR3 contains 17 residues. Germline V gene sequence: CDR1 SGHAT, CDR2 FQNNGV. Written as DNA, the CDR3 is TGTGCCAGCAGCTTAACCTGGGGGCGGGAGCTCTACAATGAGCAGTTCTTC. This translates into CASSLTWGRELYNEQFF.

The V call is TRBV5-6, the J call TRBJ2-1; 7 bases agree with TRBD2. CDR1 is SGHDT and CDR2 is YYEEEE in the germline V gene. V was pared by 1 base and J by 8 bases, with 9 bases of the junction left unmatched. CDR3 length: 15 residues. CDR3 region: CASSLLGMAGDEQFF. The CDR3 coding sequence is TGTGCCAGCAGCTTGCTTGGCATGGCGGGGGATGAGCAGTTCTTC.

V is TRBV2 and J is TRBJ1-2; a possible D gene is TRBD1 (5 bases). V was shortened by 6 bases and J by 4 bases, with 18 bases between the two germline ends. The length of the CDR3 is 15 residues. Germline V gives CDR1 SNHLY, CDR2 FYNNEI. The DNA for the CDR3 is TGTGCCAGCAGGAACTCGAAAGGGGCTGGCTATGGCTACACCTTC. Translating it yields CASRNSKGAGYGYTF.

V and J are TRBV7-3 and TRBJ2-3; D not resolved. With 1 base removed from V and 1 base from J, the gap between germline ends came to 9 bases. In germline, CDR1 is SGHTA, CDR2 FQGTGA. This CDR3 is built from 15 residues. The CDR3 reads CASSLNGFGTDTQYF. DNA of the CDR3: TGTGCCAGCAGCTTAAACGGTTTCGGCACAGATACGCAGTATTTT. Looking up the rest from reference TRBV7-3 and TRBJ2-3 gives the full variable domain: GAGVSQTPSNKVTEKGKYVELRCDPISGHTALYWYRQSLGQGPEFLIYFQGTGAADDSGLPNDRFFAVRPEGSVSTLKIQRTERGDSAVYLCASSLNGFGTDTQYFGPGTRLTVL.

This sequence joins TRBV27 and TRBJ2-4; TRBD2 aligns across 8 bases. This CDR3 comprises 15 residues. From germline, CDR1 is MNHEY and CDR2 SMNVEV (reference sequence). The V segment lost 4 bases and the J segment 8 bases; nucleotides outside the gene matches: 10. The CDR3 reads CASSYSGGATDIQYF. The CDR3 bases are TGTGCCAGCAGTTATTCGGGGGGGGCGACTGACATTCAGTACTTC.

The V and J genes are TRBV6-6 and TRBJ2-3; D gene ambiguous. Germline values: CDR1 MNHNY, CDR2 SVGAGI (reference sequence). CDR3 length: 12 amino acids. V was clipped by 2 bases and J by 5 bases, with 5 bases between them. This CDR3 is CASSYRGDTQYF. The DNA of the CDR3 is TGTGCCAGCAGTTACCGCGGAGATACGCAGTATTTT.

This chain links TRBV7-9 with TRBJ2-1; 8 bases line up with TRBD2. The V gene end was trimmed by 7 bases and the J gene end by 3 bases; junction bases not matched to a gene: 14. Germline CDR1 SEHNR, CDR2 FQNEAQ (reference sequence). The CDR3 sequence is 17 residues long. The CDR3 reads CASTSWVLAVDYNEQFF. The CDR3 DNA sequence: TGTGCCAGCACCTCCTGGGTACTAGCGGTGGACTACAATGAGCAGTTCTTC.

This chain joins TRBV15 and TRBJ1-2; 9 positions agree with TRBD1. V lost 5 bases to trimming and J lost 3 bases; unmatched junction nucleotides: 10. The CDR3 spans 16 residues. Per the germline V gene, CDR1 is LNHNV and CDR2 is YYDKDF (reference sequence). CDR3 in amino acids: CATSPNRGPSDYGYTF. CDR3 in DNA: TGTGCCACCAGCCCGAACAGGGGGCCCTCTGACTATGGCTACACCTTC.

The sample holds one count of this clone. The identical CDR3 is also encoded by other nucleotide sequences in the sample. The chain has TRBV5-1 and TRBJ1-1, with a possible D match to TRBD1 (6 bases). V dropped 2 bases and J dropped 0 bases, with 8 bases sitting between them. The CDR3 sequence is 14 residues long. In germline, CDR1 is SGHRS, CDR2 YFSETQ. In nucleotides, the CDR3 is TGCGCCAGCAGCTTTCGGACAGTGAACACTGAAGCTTTCTTT. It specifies CASSFRTVNTEAFF.

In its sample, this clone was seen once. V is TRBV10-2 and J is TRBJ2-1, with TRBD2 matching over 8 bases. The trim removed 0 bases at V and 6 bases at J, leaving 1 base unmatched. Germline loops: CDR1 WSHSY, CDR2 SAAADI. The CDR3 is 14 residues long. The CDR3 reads CASSESRGGNEQFF. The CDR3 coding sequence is TGCGCCAGCAGTGAGTCCCGGGGGGGCAATGAGCAGTTCTTC.

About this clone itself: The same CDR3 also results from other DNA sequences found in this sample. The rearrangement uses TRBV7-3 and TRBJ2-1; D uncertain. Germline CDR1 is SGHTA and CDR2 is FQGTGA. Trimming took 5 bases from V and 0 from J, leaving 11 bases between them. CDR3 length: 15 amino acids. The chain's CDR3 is CASSLDGSSYNEQFF. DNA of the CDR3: TGTGCCAGCAGCCTAGACGGCAGCTCCTACAATGAGCAGTTCTTC.

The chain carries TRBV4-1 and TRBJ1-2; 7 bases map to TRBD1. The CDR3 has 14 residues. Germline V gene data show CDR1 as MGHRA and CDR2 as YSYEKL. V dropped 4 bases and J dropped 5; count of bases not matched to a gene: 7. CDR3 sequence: CASSRPDRLYGYTF. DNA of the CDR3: TGCGCCAGCAGCCGGCCGGACAGGTTGTATGGCTACACCTTC.

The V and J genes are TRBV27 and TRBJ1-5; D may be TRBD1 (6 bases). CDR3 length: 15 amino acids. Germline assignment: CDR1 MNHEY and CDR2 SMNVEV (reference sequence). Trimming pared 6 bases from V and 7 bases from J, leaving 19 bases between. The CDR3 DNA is TGTGCCAGCAGCTTGGACAGAGCGGACAACCAGCCCCAGCATTTT. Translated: CASSLDRADNQPQHF.

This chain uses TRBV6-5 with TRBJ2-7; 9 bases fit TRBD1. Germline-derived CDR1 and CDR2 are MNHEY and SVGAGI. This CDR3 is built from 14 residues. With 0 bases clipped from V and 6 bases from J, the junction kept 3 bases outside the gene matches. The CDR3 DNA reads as TGTGCCAGCAGTTACTCGGGACAGGGTTCCGAGCAGTACTTC. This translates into CASSYSGQGSEQYF.

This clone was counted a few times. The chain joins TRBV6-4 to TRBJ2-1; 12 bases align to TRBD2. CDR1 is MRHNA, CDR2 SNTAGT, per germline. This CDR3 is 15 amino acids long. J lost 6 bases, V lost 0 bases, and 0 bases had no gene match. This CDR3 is CASSDSTSGSNEQFF. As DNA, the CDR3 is TGTGCCAGCAGTGACTCGACTAGCGGGAGCAATGAGCAGTTCTTC.

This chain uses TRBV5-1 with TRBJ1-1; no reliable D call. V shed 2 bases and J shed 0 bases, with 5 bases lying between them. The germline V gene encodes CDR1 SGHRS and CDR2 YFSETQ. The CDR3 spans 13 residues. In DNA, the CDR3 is TGCGCCAGCAGCTTAAATATGAACACTGAAGCTTTCTTT. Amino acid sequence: CASSLNMNTEAFF.

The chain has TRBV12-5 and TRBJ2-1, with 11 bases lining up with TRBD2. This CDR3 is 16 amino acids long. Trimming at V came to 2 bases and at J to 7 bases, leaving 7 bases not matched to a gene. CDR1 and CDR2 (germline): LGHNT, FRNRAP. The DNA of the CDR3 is TGTGCTAGTGGTTTGAGCCTAGCGGGGGGTTGGAATGAGCAGTTCTTC. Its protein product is CASGLSLAGGWNEQFF.

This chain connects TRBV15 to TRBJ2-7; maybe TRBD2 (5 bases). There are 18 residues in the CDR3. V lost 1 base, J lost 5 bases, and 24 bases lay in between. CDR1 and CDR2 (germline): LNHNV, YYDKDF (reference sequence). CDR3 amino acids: CATSRGPGEGVRSHEQYF. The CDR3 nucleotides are TGTGCCACCAGCAGAGGTCCCGGCGAGGGAGTTAGGTCCCACGAGCAGTACTTC.

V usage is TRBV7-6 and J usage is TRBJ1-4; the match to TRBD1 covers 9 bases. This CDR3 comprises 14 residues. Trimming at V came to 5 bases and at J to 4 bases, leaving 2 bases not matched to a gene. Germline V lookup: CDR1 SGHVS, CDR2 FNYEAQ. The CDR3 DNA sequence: TGTGCCAGCAGCCCGGGACAGGGTAATGAAAAACTGTTTTTT. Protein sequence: CASSPGQGNEKLFF.

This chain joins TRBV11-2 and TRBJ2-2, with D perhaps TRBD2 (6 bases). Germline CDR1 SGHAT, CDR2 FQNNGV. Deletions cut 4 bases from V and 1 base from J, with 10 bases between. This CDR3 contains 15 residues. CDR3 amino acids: CASSSTGLNTGELFF. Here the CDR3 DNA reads TGTGCCAGCAGCTCGACGGGACTGAACACCGGGGAGCTGTTTTTT.

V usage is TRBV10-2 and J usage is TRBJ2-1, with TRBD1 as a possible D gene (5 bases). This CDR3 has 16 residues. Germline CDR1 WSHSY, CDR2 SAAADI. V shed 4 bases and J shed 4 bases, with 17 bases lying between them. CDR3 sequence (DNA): TGCGCCAGCAGTGGCTTTGTCAGGGATACATACAATGAGCAGTTCTTC. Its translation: CASSGFVRDTYNEQFF.

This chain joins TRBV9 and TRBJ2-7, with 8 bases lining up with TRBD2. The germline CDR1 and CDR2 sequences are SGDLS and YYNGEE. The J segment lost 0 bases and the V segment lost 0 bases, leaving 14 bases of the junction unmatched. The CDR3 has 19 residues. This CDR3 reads CASSVGAASGSFTSYEQYF. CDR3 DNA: TGTGCCAGCAGCGTAGGAGCGGCTAGCGGGTCATTTACCTCCTACGAGCAGTACTTC.

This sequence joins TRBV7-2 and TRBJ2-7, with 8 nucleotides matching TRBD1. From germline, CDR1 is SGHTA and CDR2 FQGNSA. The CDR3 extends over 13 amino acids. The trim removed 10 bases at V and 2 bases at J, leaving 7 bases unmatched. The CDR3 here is CATRTGPPYEQYF. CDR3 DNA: TGTGCCACAAGGACAGGGCCGCCCTACGAGCAGTACTTC.

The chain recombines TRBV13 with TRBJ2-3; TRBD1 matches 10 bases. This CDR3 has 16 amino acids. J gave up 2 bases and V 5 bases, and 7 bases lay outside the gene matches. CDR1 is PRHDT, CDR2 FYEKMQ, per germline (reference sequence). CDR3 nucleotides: TGTGCCAGCAGCCTCGGACAGGGGGATTTCACAGATACGCAGTATTTT. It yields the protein CASSLGQGDFTDTQYF.

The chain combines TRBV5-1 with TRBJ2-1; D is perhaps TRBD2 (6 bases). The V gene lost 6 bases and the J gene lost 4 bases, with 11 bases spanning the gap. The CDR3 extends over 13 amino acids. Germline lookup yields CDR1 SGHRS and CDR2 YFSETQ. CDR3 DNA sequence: TGCGCCAGCACGTTAGCGGAGTACAATGAGCAGTTCTTC. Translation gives CASTLAEYNEQFF.